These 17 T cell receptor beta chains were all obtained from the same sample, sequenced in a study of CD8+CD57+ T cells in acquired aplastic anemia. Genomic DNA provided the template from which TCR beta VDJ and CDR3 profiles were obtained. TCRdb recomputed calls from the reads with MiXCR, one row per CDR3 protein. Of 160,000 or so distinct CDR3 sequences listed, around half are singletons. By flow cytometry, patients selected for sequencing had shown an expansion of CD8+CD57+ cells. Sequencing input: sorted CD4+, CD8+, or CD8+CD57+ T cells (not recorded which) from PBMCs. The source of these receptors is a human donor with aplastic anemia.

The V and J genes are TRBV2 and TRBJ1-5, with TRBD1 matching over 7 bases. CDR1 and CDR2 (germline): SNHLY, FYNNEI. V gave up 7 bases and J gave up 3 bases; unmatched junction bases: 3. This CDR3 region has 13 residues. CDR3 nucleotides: TGTGCCAGCATGGGACAGCCCAATCAGCCCCAGCATTTT. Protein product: CASMGQPNQPQHF.

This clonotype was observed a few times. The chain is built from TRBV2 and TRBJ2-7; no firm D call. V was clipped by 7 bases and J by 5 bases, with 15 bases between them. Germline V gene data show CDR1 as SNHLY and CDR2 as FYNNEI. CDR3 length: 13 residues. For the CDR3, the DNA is TGTGCCAGCATAGGCAGGTTTGGGCACGAGCAGTACTTC. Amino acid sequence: CASIGRFGHEQYF. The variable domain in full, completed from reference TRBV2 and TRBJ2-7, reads EPEVTQTPSHQVTQMGQEVILRCVPISNHLYFYWYRQILGQKVEFLVSFYNNEISEKSEIFDDQFSVERPDGSNFTLKIRSTKLEDSAMYFCASIGRFGHEQYFGPGTRLTVT.

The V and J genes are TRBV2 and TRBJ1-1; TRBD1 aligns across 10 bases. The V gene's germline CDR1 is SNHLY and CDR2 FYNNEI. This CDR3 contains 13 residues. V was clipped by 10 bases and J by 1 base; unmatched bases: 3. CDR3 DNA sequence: TGTGCCACCCGGACAGGGGGGAACACTGAAGCTTTCTTT. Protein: CATRTGGNTEAFF.

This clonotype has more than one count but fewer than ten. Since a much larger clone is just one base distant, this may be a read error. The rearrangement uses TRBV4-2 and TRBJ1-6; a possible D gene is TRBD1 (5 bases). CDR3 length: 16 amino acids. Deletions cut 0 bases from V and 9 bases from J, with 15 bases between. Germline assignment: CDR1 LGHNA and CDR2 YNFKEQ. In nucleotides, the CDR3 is TGTGCCAGCAGCCAAGATTTCGGGACCGGGAGTTCACCCCTCCACTTT. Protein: CASSQDFGTGSSPLHF.

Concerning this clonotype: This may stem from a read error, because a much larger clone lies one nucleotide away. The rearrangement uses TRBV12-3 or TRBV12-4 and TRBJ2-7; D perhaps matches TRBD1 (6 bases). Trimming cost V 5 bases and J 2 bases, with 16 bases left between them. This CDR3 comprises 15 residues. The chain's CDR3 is CASSPLQGDTYEQYF. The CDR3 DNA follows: TGTGCCAGCAGTCCATTACAGGGCGATACCTACGAGCAGTACTTC.

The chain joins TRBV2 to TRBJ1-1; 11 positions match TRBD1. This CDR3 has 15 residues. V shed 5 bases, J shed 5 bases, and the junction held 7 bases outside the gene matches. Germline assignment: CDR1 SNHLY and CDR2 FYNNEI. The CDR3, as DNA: TGTGCCAGCAGTCTCCGGGGACAGGGGGGAACTGAAGCTTTCTTT. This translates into CASSLRGQGGTEAFF.

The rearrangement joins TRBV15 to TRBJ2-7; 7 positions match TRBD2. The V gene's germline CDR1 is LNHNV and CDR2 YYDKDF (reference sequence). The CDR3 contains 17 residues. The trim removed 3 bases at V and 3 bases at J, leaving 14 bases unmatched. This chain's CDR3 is CATSRYGSGAGLYEQYV. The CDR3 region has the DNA TGTGCCACCAGCAGGTATGGAAGCGGGGCAGGACTCTACGAGCAGTACGTC.

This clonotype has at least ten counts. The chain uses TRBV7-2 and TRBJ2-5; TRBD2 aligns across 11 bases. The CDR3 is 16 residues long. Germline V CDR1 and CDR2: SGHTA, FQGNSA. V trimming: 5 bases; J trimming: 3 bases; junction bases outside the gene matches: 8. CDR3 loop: CASSPVSTSGEETQYF. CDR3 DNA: TGTGCCAGCAGCCCCGTGTCGACTAGCGGGGAAGAGACCCAGTACTTC.

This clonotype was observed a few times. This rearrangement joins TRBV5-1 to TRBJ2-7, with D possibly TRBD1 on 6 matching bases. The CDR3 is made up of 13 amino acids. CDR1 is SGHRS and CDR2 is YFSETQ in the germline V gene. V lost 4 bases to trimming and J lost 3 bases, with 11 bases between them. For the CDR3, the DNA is TGCGCCAGCAGCGTACTACAGGGCTACGAGCAGTACGTC. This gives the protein CASSVLQGYEQYV.

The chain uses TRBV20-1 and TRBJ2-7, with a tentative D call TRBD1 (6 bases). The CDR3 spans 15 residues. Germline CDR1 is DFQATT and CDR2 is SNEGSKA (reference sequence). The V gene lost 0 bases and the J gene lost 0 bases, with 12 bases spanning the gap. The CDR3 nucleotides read TGCAGTGCTAGAGACCCGGTCAGGGGCTCCTACGAGCAGTACTTC. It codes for CSARDPVRGSYEQYF.

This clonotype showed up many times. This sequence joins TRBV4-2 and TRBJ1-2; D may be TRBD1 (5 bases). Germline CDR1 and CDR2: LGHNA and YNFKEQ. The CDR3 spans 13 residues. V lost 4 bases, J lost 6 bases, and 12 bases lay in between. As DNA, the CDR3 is TGTGCCAGCAGCCTTAGAGGGGATGATGGCTACACCTTC. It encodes CASSLRGDDGYTF.

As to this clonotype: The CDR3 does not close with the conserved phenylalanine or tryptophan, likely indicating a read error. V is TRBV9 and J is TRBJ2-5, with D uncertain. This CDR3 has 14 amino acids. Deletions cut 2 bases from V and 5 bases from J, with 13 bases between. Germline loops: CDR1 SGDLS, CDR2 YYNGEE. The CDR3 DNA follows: TGTGCCAGCAGCGTGGGGATAGCTCAGGAGACCCAGTACTAC. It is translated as CASSVGIAQETQYY.

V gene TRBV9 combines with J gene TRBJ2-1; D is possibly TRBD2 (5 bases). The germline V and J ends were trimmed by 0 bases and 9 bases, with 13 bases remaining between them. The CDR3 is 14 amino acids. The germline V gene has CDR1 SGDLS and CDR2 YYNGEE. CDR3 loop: CASSVAGVEGEQFF. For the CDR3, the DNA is TGTGCCAGCAGCGTAGCCGGGGTGGAAGGTGAGCAGTTCTTC. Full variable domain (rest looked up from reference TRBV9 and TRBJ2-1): DSGVTQTPKHLITATGQRVTLRCSPRSGDLSVYWYQQSLDQGLQFLIQYYNGEERAKGNILERFSAQQFPDLHSELNLSSLELGDSALYFCASSVAGVEGEQFFGPGTRLTVL.

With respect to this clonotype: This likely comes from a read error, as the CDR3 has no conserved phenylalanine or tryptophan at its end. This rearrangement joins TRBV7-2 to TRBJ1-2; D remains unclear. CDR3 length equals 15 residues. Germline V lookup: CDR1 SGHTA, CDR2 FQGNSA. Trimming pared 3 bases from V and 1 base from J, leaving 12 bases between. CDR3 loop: CASSLEGELNYGYTI. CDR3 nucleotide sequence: TGTGCCAGCAGCTTGGAGGGAGAGCTTAACTATGGCTACACCATC.

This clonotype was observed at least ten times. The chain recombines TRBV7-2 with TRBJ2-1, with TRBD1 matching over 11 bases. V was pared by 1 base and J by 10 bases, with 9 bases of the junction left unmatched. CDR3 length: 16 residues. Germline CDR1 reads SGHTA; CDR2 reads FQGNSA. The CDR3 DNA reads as TGTGCCAGCAGCTTAGGACTGGGACAGGGGGTTGGGGAGCAGTTCTTC. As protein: CASSLGLGQGVGEQFF.

The CDR3 sequence: CAIGAFRGNTEAFF. The CDR3 coding sequence is TGTGCCATCGGTGCCTTCCGGGGGAACACTGAAGCTTTCTTT. V and J are TRBV10-3 and TRBJ1-1; no clear D gene. The CDR3 is made up of 14 amino acids. Per the germline V gene, CDR1 is ENHRY and CDR2 is SYGVKD. Trimming removed 8 bases from V and 1 base from J, with 14 bases in between.

The CDR3 spells CATSRDKNFHQPQHF. The CDR3 region has the DNA TGTGCCACCAGCAGAGATAAGAACTTTCATCAGCCCCAGCATTTT. The chain joins TRBV15 to TRBJ1-5; no definite D call. CDR3 length: 15 amino acids. From germline, CDR1 is LNHNV and CDR2 YYDKDF (reference sequence). V was cut by 0 bases and J by 5 bases, with 11 bases left in between.